The 11 T cell receptor beta chains below all came from one sample that was sequenced in a study of cytomegalovirus exposure and HLA in healthy donors. This PCR relied on a set of 60 Vbeta primers and 13 Jbeta primers. The data were produced by immunoSEQ multiplex PCR, yet TCRdb's version contains in-frame clones alone and is incomplete. Found here are fewer than 200,000 clones, around 79% of them singletons; the top ten hold around 0.97%. Input material: PBMCs. Every receptor here comes from a woman aged 45-65 years in good health and CMV-seropositive.

Comment on this clone: Other DNA sequences in this sample translate to the same CDR3. This CDR3 is CASRTPTGSNQPQHF. For the CDR3, the DNA is TGTGCCAGCAGAACTCCAACAGGGAGCAATCAGCCCCAGCATTTT. The chain links TRBV28 to TRBJ1-5, with D possibly TRBD1 on 6 matching bases. Trimming shortened V by 6 bases and J by 1 base, and 13 bases separated the two germline ends. CDR3 length equals 15 residues. Germline assignment: CDR1 MDHEN and CDR2 SYDVKM.

The rearrangement joins TRBV6-1 to TRBJ1-1, with a possible D match to TRBD1 (5 bases). Germline V gene lookup returns CDR1 MNHNS and CDR2 SASEGT. The CDR3 runs to 16 residues. The V end lost 0 bases, the J end lost 5 bases, and 16 bases lay between the germline ends. CDR3 loop: CASSEAGGSGRTEAFF. CDR3 nucleotide sequence: TGTGCCAGCAGTGAAGCGGGGGGGTCGGGTCGGACTGAAGCTTTCTTT.

This clone has just a few counts. The V gene is TRBV9, the J gene TRBJ2-7, with TRBD1 matching over 9 bases. The CDR3 sequence is 15 residues long. The germline gives CDR1 SGDLS, CDR2 YYNGEE. V was pared by 3 bases and J by 3 bases, with 7 bases of the junction left unmatched. The CDR3: CASSARDRENYEQYF. In nucleotides, the CDR3 is TGTGCCAGCAGCGCCCGGGACAGGGAAAACTACGAGCAGTACTTC.

The chain links TRBV4-1 to TRBJ1-2; possibly TRBD1 for D (5 bases). The CDR3 has 12 residues. Trimming left V 1 base short and J 5 bases short, with 5 bases between. Per germline, CDR1 MGHRA and CDR2 YSYEKL. The CDR3 loop reads CASSQAGYGYTF. CDR3 in DNA: TGCGCCAGCAGCCAAGCAGGGTATGGCTACACCTTC.

The J gene is TRBJ2-7, the V gene TRBV7-9; TRBD2 might be the D (5 bases). V was clipped by 3 bases and J by 3 bases, with 9 bases between them. The CDR3 has 13 amino acids. CDR1 and CDR2 from the germline V gene are SEHNR and FQNEAQ (reference sequence). In nucleotides, the CDR3 is TGTGCCAGCAGCTTCCGGGAATTCTACGAGCAGTACTTC. Translation gives CASSFREFYEQYF.

The V call is TRBV9, the J call TRBJ2-3; 8 bases agree with TRBD2. Germline CDR1 is SGDLS and CDR2 is YYNGEE. Trimming at V came to 4 bases and at J to 3 bases, leaving 7 bases not matched to a gene. This CDR3 is built from 15 residues. CDR3 loop: CASSSTGGGTDTQYF. In DNA, the CDR3 is TGTGCCAGCAGCAGTACGGGGGGGGGTACAGATACGCAGTATTTT.

There are a few counts of this clone. The chain has TRBV9 and TRBJ2-7, with 10 bases matching TRBD1. V was clipped by 6 bases and J by 6 bases; unmatched bases: 9. Germline V lookup: CDR1 SGDLS, CDR2 YYNGEE. The CDR3 has 14 amino acids. This CDR3 reads CASNSGTGVSEQYF. As DNA, the CDR3 is TGTGCCAGCAACTCCGGGACAGGGGTAAGCGAGCAGTACTTC. The whole variable domain, filled in from reference TRBV9 and TRBJ2-7, reads DSGVTQTPKHLITATGQRVTLRCSPRSGDLSVYWYQQSLDQGLQFLIQYYNGEERAKGNILERFSAQQFPDLHSELNLSSLELGDSALYFCASNSGTGVSEQYFGPGTRLTVT.

The V and J genes are TRBV2 and TRBJ1-2, with TRBD1 identical over 7 bases. This CDR3 is built from 14 residues. V lost 5 bases and J lost 2; bases outside the gene matches: 5. Germline V gene sequence: CDR1 SNHLY, CDR2 FYNNEI. CDR3 protein: CASSIQGENYGYTF. Written as DNA, the CDR3 is TGTGCCAGCAGTATTCAGGGGGAGAACTATGGCTACACCTTC.

The J gene is TRBJ1-5, the V gene TRBV2; D not resolved. The germline V gene has CDR1 SNHLY and CDR2 FYNNEI. Trimming removed 4 bases at V and 0 bases at J, with 10 bases between. The CDR3 contains 15 residues. The CDR3 region has the DNA TGTGCCAGCAGTGCCGCGGGGTTTAGCAATCAGCCCCAGCATTTT. Its protein product is CASSAAGFSNQPQHF.

The chain joins TRBV6-4 to TRBJ1-1; D gene uncertain. The CDR3 covers 15 residues. Per germline, CDR1 MRHNA and CDR2 SNTAGT. Between the trimmed V and J ends, which lost 3 bases and 1 base, there was a span of 12 bases. CDR3 DNA sequence: TGTGCCAGCAGTGAAAATGTCGGAGGGAACACTGAAGCTTTCTTT. Amino acids: CASSENVGGNTEAFF.

The chain is built from TRBV4-1 and TRBJ1-5, with D maybe TRBD1 (6 bases). Deletions cut 1 base from V and 1 base from J, with 8 bases between. Germline loops: CDR1 MGHRA, CDR2 YSYEKL. The CDR3 covers 15 residues. The CDR3, as DNA: TGCGCCAGCAGCCAAGGTAGGGGGAGCAATCAGCCCCAGCATTTT. Protein sequence: CASSQGRGSNQPQHF.